These 31 T cell receptor beta chains share one sample of origin, sequenced in a study of cytomegalovirus exposure and HLA in healthy donors. Primers for the PCR totalled 60 Vbeta and 13 Jbeta. Clones were read by immunoSEQ multiplex PCR, and TCRdb kept only the in-frame ones, dropping some. Of about 180,000 clones in the sample, about 81% were seen once. The sequencing input was PBMCs. Every receptor here comes from a man aged 35 to 55 in good health and CMV-seronegative.

This rearrangement joins TRBV28 to TRBJ1-6; 7 bases map to TRBD1. The CDR3 sequence is 14 residues long. Unmatched junction bases numbered 7, after V lost 8 bases and J lost 6 bases. CDR1 and CDR2 (germline): MDHEN, SYDVKM. The CDR3 loop reads CASPSDRANSPLHF. DNA for the CDR3: TGTGCCAGCCCAAGTGACAGGGCTAATTCACCCCTCCACTTT. Combining the CDR3 with reference TRBV28 and TRBJ1-6 gives the whole variable domain DVKVTQSSRYLVKRTGEKVFLECVQDMDHENMFWYRQDPGLGLRLIYFSYDVKMKEKGDIPEGYSVSREKKERFSLILESASTNQTSMYLCASPSDRANSPLHFGNGTRLTVT.

This sequence joins TRBV28 and TRBJ2-5; 13 bases are shared with TRBD2. The CDR3 covers 16 residues. Germline CDR1 reads MDHEN; CDR2 reads SYDVKM. With 5 bases clipped from V and 4 bases from J, the junction kept 7 bases outside the gene matches. This CDR3 is CASSPLAGGLLETQYF. The CDR3, as DNA: TGTGCCAGCAGTCCACTAGCGGGGGGGCTCCTAGAGACCCAGTACTTC.

The V call is TRBV7-2, the J call TRBJ2-7, with D possibly matching TRBD1 (5 bases). The CDR3 has 11 residues. Trimming took off 5 bases at V and 11 bases at J, with 13 bases between the two ends. CDR1 SGHTA and CDR2 FQGNSA come from the germline V gene. CDR3 bases: TGTGCCAGCAGCGTCTCAGGGAAGAAGTACTTC. Translated: CASSVSGKKYF.

This clone was detected only a few times. The chain links TRBV28 to TRBJ1-2; 7 nucleotides agree with TRBD1. CDR1 and CDR2 (germline): MDHEN, SYDVKM. This CDR3 contains 15 residues. J gave up 2 bases and V 6 bases, and 9 bases lay outside the gene matches. The CDR3 coding sequence is TGTGCCAGCAGACGTAGGGACAGCACAAACTATGGCTACACCTTC. It translates to CASRRRDSTNYGYTF.

The chain joins TRBV28 to TRBJ1-1; D unclear. Germline V CDR1 and CDR2: MDHEN, SYDVKM. V was shortened by 6 bases and J by 4 bases, with 12 bases between the two germline ends. The CDR3 runs 13 residues. The CDR3 DNA is TGTGCCAGCAGCCCTGCAGTGTCCACTGAAGCTTTCTTT. Protein: CASSPAVSTEAFF.

This rearrangement joins TRBV5-1 to TRBJ2-1; 9 bases agree with TRBD1. V dropped 6 bases and J dropped 3; count of bases not matched to a gene: 4. Germline V gives CDR1 SGHRS, CDR2 YFSETQ. This CDR3 is 14 amino acids long. This chain's CDR3 is CASTGQGLYNEQFF. The CDR3 DNA follows: TGCGCCAGCACTGGACAGGGGCTCTACAATGAGCAGTTCTTC.

CDR3 DNA sequence: TGCAGTGTATACGGGGTTTATGGCTACACCTTC. It is translated as CSVYGVYGYTF. This chain links TRBV20-1 with TRBJ1-2; no definite D call. Per the germline V gene, CDR1 is DFQATT and CDR2 is SNEGSKA (reference sequence). This CDR3 contains 11 residues. Trimming shortened V by 7 bases and J by 5 bases, and 11 bases separated the two germline ends.

The rearrangement joins TRBV21-1 to TRBJ1-2; TRBD1 is the table's D call and was not checked against the DNA. TRBV21-1 is an annotated pseudogene. The CDR3 consists of 16 residues. The DNA for the CDR3 is TGTGCCAGCAGCGCCCGGGACAGGGGTGCAGGCTATGGCTACACCTTC. Translation gives CASSARDRGAGYGYTF.

Details on this clone: Other DNA sequences within the sample encode an identical CDR3. The chain has TRBV5-8 and TRBJ2-5; no clear D gene. CDR3 length: 14 residues. The V gene's germline CDR1 is SGHTS and CDR2 YDEGEE. The V gene lost 0 bases and the J gene lost 2 bases, with 8 bases spanning the gap. CDR3 protein: CASSLGQVQETQYF. The CDR3 bases are TGTGCCAGCAGCTTGGGCCAGGTTCAAGAGACCCAGTACTTC. Full variable domain (outside the CDR3, taken from reference TRBV5-8 and TRBJ2-5): EAGVTQSPTHLIKTRGQQATLRCSPISGHTSVYWYQQALGLGLQFLLWYDEGEERNRGNFPPRFSGRQFPNYSSELNVNALELEDSALYLCASSLGQVQETQYFGPGTRLLVL.

This chain links TRBV7-6 with TRBJ2-1, with TRBD2 matching over 7 bases. The CDR3 consists of 13 residues. Trimming cost V 6 bases and J 4 bases; bases outside gene matches: 3. From germline, CDR1 is SGHVS and CDR2 FNYEAQ. Here the CDR3 reads CASRPGGYNEQFF. Written as DNA, the CDR3 is TGTGCCAGCAGGCCGGGGGGATACAATGAGCAGTTCTTC.

The V call is TRBV6-5, the J call TRBJ1-2, with D possibly TRBD1 on 6 matching bases. CDR3 length: 14 amino acids. Trimming left V 2 bases short and J 8 bases short, with 15 bases between. Per the germline V gene, CDR1 is MNHEY and CDR2 is SVGAGI. CDR3 nucleotide sequence: TGTGCCAGCAGTTACGGAAACAGGGAGGGCGGCTACACCTTC. Protein sequence: CASSYGNREGGYTF.

V usage is TRBV6-5 and J usage is TRBJ2-3; weak D call: TRBD2 (6 bases). Trimming removed 6 bases at V and 2 bases at J, with 12 bases between. CDR3 size: 14 residues. Germline assignment: CDR1 MNHEY and CDR2 SVGAGI. The chain's CDR3 is CASSRGLTTDTQYF. CDR3 coding DNA: TGTGCCAGCAGCCGGGGACTCACCACAGATACGCAGTATTTT.

The chain couples TRBV28 to TRBJ1-1; a weak D match, TRBD1 (5 bases). The ends were cut back, 2 bases at V and 1 base at J, with 14 bases in the middle. Germline CDR1 is MDHEN and CDR2 is SYDVKM. The CDR3 has 16 residues. CDR3 sequence reads: CASSLISGDGNTEAFF. For the CDR3, the DNA is TGTGCCAGCAGTTTAATTTCGGGGGACGGGAACACTGAAGCTTTCTTT.

The gene calls are TRBV6-5 and TRBJ1-2; the D is unclear. The CDR3 contains 15 residues. The V end lost 2 bases, the J end lost 2 bases, and 12 bases lay between the germline ends. Germline V lookup: CDR1 MNHEY, CDR2 SVGAGI. DNA for the CDR3: TGTGCCAGCAGTTACCAAGCAAGGAGGAACTATGGCTACACCTTC. It is translated as CASSYQARRNYGYTF.

The genes are TRBV19 and TRBJ1-2; 7 bases match TRBD1. The CDR3 length is 11 residues. The V gene's germline CDR1 is LNHDA and CDR2 SQIVND (reference sequence). The CDR3 loop reads CPHTGVLGYTF. CDR3 in DNA: TGTCCTCATACAGGGGTATTGGGCTACACCTTC.

This clone was seen a single time. This rearrangement joins TRBV7-9 to TRBJ1-2; D might be TRBD1 (5 bases). V was clipped by 0 bases and J by 3 bases, with 11 bases between them. Germline V CDR1 and CDR2: SEHNR, FQNEAQ (reference sequence). CDR3 size: 15 residues. Written as DNA, the CDR3 is TGTGCCAGCAGCTTAGCCCAACCAGGGTACTATGGCTACACCTTC. Protein sequence: CASSLAQPGYYGYTF.

The chain carries TRBV29-1 and TRBJ1-2; the D gene is possibly TRBD1 (6 bases). V lost 7 bases to trimming and J lost 4 bases, with 19 bases between them. Looked up from germline, CDR1 is SQVTM and CDR2 is ANQGSEA. The CDR3 length is 14 residues. The CDR3, as DNA: TGCAGCGCCCAACCGACAGGATCAATCTATGGCTACACCTTC. Translation gives CSAQPTGSIYGYTF.

This clone occurred once. The chain uses TRBV6-6 and TRBJ2-1, with D hard to call. The CDR3 is 11 amino acids. CDR1 and CDR2 from the germline V gene are MNHNY and SVGAGI (reference sequence). The ends were cut back, 4 bases at V and 8 bases at J, with 6 bases in the middle. The CDR3 DNA is TGTGCCAGCAGTTTTGCGTATGAGCAGTTCTTC. Residues: CASSFAYEQFF.

The chain couples TRBV12-5 to TRBJ1-5; perhaps TRBD1 as D (6 bases). Germline loops: CDR1 LGHNT, CDR2 FRNRAP. V lost 1 base to trimming and J lost 10 bases, with 8 bases between them. CDR3 length: 12 residues. The CDR3 spells CASGLAGQPQHF. The CDR3, as DNA: TGTGCTAGTGGTTTGGCGGGACAACCCCAGCATTTT.

The chain combines TRBV7-2 with TRBJ2-1; D is unresolved. The germline gives CDR1 SGHTA, CDR2 FQGNSA. The CDR3 has 15 amino acids. V gave up 1 base and J gave up 0 bases, with 7 bases separating them. The CDR3 nucleotides read TGTGCCAGCAGCTTAGTCGGAGCCTCCTACAATGAGCAGTTCTTC. Translation: CASSLVGASYNEQFF.

J is TRBJ1-1 and V is TRBV6-6; 7 nucleotides line up with TRBD1. Germline V lookup: CDR1 MNHNY, CDR2 SVGAGI (reference sequence). After removal of 0 bases from V and 7 bases from J, the junction contained 8 bases not matched to a gene. The CDR3 is made up of 15 amino acids. The CDR3 nucleotides read TGTGCCAGCAGTTACTCGGGCACAGGGGCCCTTGAAGCTTTCTTT. Its translation: CASSYSGTGALEAFF.

V is TRBV7-2 and J is TRBJ2-6, with unresolved D. The CDR3 runs to 13 residues. V was pared by 5 bases and J by 3 bases, with 5 bases between. Germline assignment: CDR1 SGHTA and CDR2 FQGNSA. In DNA, the CDR3 is TGTGCCAGCAGCCCGGGTGGGGCCAACGTCCTGACTTTC. Translation: CASSPGGANVLTF.

The rearrangement uses TRBV5-5 and TRBJ1-1; D is unclear. Germline V gives CDR1 SGHKS, CDR2 YYEKEE (reference sequence). This CDR3 is built from 13 residues. V was shortened by 2 bases and J by 1 base, with 6 bases between the two germline ends. The CDR3 DNA is TGTGCCAGCAGCTTTATAGAGAACACTGAAGCTTTCTTT. It is translated as CASSFIENTEAFF.

The chain couples TRBV11-2 to TRBJ2-1; 7 bases fit TRBD2. The germline V gene encodes CDR1 SGHAT and CDR2 FQNNGV. The CDR3 is 18 amino acids. V lost 0 bases, J lost 0 bases, and 8 bases stayed unmatched. The CDR3 nucleotides are TGTGCCAGCAGCTTAGATCGCGGGGGAAATAGCTCCTACAATGAGCAGTTCTTC. Its translation is CASSLDRGGNSSYNEQFF.

The V call is TRBV7-8, the J call TRBJ2-5; perhaps TRBD2 as D (6 bases). Trimming left V 5 bases short and J 4 bases short, with 26 bases between. Germline CDR1 reads SGHVS; CDR2 reads FQNEAQ. The CDR3 is 18 residues long. The CDR3 reads CASSPRPGASVGRETQYF. The CDR3 DNA is TGTGCCAGCAGCCCCCGCCCCGGCGCTAGCGTCGGGAGAGAGACCCAGTACTTC.

This chain uses TRBV5-1 with TRBJ2-3; D gene uncertain. The CDR3 totals 15 residues. The V end was cut by 2 bases, the J end by 0 bases, with 10 bases between. CDR1 and CDR2 from the germline V gene are SGHRS and YFSETQ. In DNA, the CDR3 is TGCGCCAGCAGCTTTGGCGGATATAGCACAGATACGCAGTATTTT. Its protein product is CASSFGGYSTDTQYF.

The chain has TRBV28 and TRBJ2-5; TRBD2 is a possible D gene (6 bases). The CDR3 is made up of 15 amino acids. With 4 bases removed from V and 2 bases from J, the gap between germline ends came to 14 bases. Germline V gives CDR1 MDHEN, CDR2 SYDVKM. Here the CDR3 reads CASSSASGGQETQYF. Written as DNA, the CDR3 is TGTGCCAGCAGTTCCGCCAGTGGGGGGCAAGAGACCCAGTACTTC.

This chain uses TRBV9 with TRBJ2-2; TRBD1 matches at 7 bases. Trimming removed 1 base from V and 6 bases from J; junction bases left unmatched: 3. Per the germline V gene, CDR1 is SGDLS and CDR2 is YYNGEE. This CDR3 contains 14 residues. CDR3: CASSVRQGSGELFF. The CDR3 DNA is TGTGCCAGCAGCGTAAGACAGGGATCCGGGGAGCTGTTTTTT.

This CDR3 is CASSTPGGGELFF. The CDR3 coding sequence is TGTGCCAGCAGTACCCCTGGAGGCGGGGAGCTGTTTTTT. The chain employs TRBV6-5 and TRBJ2-2; D is perhaps TRBD2 (5 bases). The CDR3 is made up of 13 amino acids. Germline CDR1 reads MNHEY; CDR2 reads SVGAGI. Deletions cut 5 bases from V and 7 bases from J, with 11 bases between.

The chain combines TRBV7-3 with TRBJ2-4, with TRBD2 as a possible D gene (6 bases). This CDR3 is 16 amino acids long. The germline V gene encodes CDR1 SGHTA and CDR2 FQGTGA. V was clipped by 2 bases and J by 0 bases, with 11 bases between them. The CDR3 spells CASSLAGTSAKNIQYF. CDR3 nucleotides: TGTGCCAGCAGCTTAGCGGGGACCTCAGCCAAAAACATTCAGTACTTC.

The rearrangement joins TRBV7-9 to TRBJ2-3; no reliable D call. Trimming removed 1 base from V and 0 bases from J, with 5 bases in between. The length of the CDR3 is 14 residues. Germline loops: CDR1 SEHNR, CDR2 FQNEAQ (reference sequence). Here the CDR3 reads CASSLGVSTDTQYF. CDR3 nucleotide sequence: TGTGCCAGCAGCTTAGGAGTAAGCACAGATACGCAGTATTTT.